This TCR beta chain was captured by sequencing in a study of identical twins. Concerning this clonotype: Its antigen is not known.

Broader study findings: Rather than following the same donors, the conclusions depended on cross-sectional statistical analysis. Low generation-probability sequences were in excess among twin-shared out-of-frame alpha sequences. Insertions ran lower in abundant cord blood beta clonotypes, though not in memory repertoires. Out-of-frame sharing of TCR alpha in monozygotic twins was underestimated by models.

A single record per CDR3 protein comes from TCRdb applying MiXCR to the 5' RACE reads. In the table there are fewer than 500,000 distinct CDR3 sequences, 24% of which are singletons. The CDR3 spans 15 residues. Deletions cut 7 bases from V and 0 bases from J, with 13 bases between. Germline V gene data show CDR1 as MDHEN and CDR2 as SYDVKM. The sample was also linked to a second study, of T cells expressing NK-cell markers.

This sequence joins TRBV28 and TRBJ1-3, with D unclear. The sample consisted of CD4+ T cells sorted from blood. The TCR originated in a woman younger than 35 in good health. The CDR3 spells CASTKTGSSGNTIYF. The CDR3 DNA is TGTGCCAGCACCAAGACCGGAAGCTCTGGAAACACCATATATTTT.